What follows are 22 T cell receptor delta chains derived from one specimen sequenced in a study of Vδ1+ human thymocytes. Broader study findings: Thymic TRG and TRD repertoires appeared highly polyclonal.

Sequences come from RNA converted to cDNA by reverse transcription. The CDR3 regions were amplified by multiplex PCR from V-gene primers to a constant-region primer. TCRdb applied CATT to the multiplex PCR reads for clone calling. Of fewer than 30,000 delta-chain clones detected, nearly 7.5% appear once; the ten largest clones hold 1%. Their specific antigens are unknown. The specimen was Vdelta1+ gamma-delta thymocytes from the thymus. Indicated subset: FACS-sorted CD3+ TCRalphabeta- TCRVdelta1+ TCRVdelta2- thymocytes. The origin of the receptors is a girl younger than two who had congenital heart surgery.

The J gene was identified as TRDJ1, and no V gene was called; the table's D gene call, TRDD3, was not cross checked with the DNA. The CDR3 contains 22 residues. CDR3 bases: TGTGCTCTTGGGGAAACTTCCCTTCCTACCCACTTGGGGGATACAAACACCGATAAACTCATCTTT. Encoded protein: CALGETSLPTHLGDTNTDKLIF.

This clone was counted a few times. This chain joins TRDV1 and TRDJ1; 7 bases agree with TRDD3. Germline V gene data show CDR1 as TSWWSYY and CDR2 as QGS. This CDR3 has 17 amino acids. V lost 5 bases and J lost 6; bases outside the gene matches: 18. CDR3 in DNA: TGTGCTCTTGGGCCCGAGGACCTTCTTTGGGGGAGTAATAAACTCATCTTT. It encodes CALGPEDLLWGSNKLIF.

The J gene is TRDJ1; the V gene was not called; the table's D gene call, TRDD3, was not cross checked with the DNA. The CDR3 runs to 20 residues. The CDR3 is CALGTNLLVRYFSYTDKLIF. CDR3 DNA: TGTGCTCTTGGAACCAACCTCCTGGTGAGATACTTTTCCTACACCGATAAACTCATCTTT.

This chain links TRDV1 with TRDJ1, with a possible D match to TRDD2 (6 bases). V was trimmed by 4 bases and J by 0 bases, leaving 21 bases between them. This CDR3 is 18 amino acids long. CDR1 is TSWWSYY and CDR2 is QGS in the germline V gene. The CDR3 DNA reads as TGTGCTCTTGGGGCGCCCCTTCCGAACGCCGGGTACACCGATAAACTCATCTTT. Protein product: CALGAPLPNAGYTDKLIF.

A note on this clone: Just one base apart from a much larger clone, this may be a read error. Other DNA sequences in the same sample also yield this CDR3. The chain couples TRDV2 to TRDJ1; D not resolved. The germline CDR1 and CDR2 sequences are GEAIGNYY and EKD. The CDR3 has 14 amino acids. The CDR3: CACDIHPYPDKLIF. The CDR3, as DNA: TGTGCCTGTGACATTCACCCGTACCCCGACAAACTCATCTTT.

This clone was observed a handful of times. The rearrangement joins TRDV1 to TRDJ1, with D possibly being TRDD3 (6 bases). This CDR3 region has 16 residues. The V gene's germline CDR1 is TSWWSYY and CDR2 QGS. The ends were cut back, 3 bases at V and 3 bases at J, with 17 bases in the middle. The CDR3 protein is CALGDFLLIRSDKLIF. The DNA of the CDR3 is TGTGCTCTTGGGGATTTTCTGTTGATACGCTCCGATAAACTCATCTTT.

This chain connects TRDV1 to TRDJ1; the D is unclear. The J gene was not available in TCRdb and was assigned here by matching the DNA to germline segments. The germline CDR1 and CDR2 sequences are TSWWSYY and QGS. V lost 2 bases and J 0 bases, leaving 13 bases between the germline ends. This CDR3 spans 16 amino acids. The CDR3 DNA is TGTGCTCTTGGGGAAGGTCGTGGATCGTACACCGATAAACTCATCTTT. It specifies CALGEGRGSYTDKLIF.

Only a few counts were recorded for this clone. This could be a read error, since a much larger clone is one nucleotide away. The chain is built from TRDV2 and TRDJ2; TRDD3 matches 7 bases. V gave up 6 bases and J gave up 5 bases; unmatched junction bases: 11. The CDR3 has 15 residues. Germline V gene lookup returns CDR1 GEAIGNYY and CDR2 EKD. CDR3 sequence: CACNSPGGPTAQLFF. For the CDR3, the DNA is TGTGCCTGTAATTCTCCTGGGGGCCCTACAGCACAACTCTTCTTT.

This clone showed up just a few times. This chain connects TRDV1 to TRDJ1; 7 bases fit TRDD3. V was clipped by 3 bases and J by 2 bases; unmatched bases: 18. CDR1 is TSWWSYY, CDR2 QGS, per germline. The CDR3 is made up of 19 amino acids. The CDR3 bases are TGTGCTCTTGGGGAGCCGCCGTCCCTCTTTACTGGGGAAACCGATAAACTCATCTTT. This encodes CALGEPPSLFTGETDKLIF.

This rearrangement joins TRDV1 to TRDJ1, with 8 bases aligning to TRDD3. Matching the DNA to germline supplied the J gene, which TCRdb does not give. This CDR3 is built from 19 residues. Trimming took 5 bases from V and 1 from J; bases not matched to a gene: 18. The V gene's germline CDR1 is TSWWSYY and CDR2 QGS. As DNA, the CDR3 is TGTGCTCTTGGGATAGTAAGCTACGGCTGGGGGAACCCCACCGATAAACTCATCTTT. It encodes CALGIVSYGWGNPTDKLIF.

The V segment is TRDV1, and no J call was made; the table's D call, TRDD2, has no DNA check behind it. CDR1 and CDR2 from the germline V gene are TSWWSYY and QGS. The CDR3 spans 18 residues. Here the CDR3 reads CALGAFLQVCPSYCQPIF. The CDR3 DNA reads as TGTGCTCTTGGGGCATTCCTACAGGTTTGTCCGTCCTACTGTCAACCCATCTTT.

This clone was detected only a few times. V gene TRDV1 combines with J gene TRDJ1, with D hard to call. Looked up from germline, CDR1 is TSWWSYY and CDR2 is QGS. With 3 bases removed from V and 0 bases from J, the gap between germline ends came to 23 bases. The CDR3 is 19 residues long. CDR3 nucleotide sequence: TGTGCTCTTGGGGAGCCCCGGTGCCCTAGGACCGGGGACACCGATAAACTCATCTTT. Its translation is CALGEPRCPRTGDTDKLIF.

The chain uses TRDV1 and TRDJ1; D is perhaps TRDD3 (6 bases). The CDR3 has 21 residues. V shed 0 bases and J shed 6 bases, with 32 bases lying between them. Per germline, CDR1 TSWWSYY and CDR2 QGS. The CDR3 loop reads CALGELSGDLRRDREGYKLIF. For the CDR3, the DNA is TGTGCTCTTGGGGAACTGAGCGGTGACCTACGAAGGGATAGAGAAGGCTATAAACTCATCTTT.

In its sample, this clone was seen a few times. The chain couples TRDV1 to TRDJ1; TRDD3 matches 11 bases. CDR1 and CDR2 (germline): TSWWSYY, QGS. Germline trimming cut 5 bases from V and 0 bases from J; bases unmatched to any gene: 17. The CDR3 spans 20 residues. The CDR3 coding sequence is TGTGCTCTTGGGCCACGAAGGCTGGGGGATACCCAACGGTACACCGATAAACTCATCTTT. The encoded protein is CALGPRRLGDTQRYTDKLIF.

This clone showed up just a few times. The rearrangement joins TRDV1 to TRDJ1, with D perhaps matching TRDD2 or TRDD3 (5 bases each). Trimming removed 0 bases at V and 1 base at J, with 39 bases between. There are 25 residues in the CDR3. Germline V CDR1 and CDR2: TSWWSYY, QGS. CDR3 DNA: TGTGCTCTTGGGGAACTATCGAAGGAGCACCTACACTCCCACTGGACGGGTTCTATCACCGATAAACTCATCTTT. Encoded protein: CALGELSKEHLHSHWTGSITDKLIF.

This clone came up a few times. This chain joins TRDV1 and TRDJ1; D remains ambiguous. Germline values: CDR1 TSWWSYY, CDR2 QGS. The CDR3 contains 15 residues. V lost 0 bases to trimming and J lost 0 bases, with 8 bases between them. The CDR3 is CALGELLRYTDKLIF. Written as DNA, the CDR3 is TGTGCTCTTGGGGAACTCCTGCGATACACCGATAAACTCATCTTT.

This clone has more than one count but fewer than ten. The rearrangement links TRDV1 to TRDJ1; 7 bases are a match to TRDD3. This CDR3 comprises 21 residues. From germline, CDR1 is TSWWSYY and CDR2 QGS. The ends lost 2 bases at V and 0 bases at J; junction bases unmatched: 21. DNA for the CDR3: TGTGCTCTTGGGGAAAGGGCACGCACCCCATGGGGGACCCTCAACACCGATAAACTCATCTTT. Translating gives CALGERARTPWGTLNTDKLIF.

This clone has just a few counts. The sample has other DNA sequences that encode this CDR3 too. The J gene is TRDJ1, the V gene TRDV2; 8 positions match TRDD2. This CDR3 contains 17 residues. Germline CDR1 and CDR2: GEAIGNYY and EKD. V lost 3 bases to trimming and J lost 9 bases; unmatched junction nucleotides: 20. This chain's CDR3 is CACDHPHHTLPRGELIF. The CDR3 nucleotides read TGTGCCTGTGACCATCCCCACCACACCCTTCCTAGGGGCGAACTCATCTTT.

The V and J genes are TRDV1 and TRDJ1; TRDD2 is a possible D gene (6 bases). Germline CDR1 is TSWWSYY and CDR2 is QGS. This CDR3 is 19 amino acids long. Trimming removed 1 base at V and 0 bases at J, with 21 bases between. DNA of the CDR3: TGTGCTCTTGGGGAACGTCTACGAAGGGGCTTCCTGTACACCGATAAACTCATCTTT. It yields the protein CALGERLRRGFLYTDKLIF.

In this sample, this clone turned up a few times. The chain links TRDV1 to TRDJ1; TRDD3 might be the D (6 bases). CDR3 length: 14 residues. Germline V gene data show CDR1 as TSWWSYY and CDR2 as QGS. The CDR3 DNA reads TGTGCCCATTCTAGAGATACGATCACCGATAAACTCATCTTT. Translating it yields CAHSRDTITDKLIF.

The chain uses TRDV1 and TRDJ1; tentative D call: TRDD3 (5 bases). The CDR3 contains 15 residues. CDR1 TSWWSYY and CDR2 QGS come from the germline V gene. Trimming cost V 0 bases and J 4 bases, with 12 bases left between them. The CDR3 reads CALGELNPTGDKLIF. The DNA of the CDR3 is TGTGCTCTTGGGGAACTTAACCCCACTGGCGATAAACTCATCTTT.

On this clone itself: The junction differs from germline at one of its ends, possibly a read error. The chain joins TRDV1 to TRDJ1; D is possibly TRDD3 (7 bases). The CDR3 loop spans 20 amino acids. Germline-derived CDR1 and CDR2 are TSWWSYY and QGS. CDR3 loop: CALGEPAFRLGGFYTDKLIF. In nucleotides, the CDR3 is TGTGCTCTTGGGGAACCGGCCTTCCGTCTGGGGGGCTTCTACACAGATAAACTCATCTTT.